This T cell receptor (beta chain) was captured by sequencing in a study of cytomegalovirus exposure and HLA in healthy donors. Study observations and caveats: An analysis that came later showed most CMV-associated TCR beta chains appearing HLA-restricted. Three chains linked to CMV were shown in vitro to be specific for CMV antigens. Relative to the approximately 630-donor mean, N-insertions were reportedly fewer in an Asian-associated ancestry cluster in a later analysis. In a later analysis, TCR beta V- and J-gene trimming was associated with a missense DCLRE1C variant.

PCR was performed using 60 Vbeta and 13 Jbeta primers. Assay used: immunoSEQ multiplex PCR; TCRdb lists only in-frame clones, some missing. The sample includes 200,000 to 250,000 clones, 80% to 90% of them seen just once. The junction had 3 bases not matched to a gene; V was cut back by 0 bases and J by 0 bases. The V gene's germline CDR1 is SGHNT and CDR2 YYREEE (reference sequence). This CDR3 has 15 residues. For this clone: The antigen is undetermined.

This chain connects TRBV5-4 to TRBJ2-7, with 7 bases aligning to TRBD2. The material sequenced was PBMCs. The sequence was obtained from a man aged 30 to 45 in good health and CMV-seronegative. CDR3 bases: TGTGCCAGCAGCTTGGCTGGCGGGGGCTCCTACGAGCAGTACTTC. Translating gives CASSLAGGGSYEQYF.